Sequencing of this T cell receptor beta chain was carried out in a study of cytomegalovirus exposure and HLA in healthy donors. The study's findings and limits: According to the study, 150 to 200 TCR beta chains were cytomegalovirus-associated. An assumption of roughly uniform sequencing depth across donors underlay the presence/absence analyses. TCR beta sequences reportedly predicted the HLA-A and HLA-B alleles of most subjects accurately. In a later analysis, most CMV-associated TCR beta chains appeared HLA-restricted.

In regard to this clone: What it recognizes is unknown.

The PCR used 60 Vbeta and 13 Jbeta primers. The table came from immunoSEQ multiplex PCR; TCRdb's copy has only in-frame clones and leaves some out. The profile covers under 200,000 clones, with around 88% appearing a single time and around 1.6% taken by the ten largest. Germline loops: CDR1 SGHVS, CDR2 FNYEAQ. CDR3 size: 13 residues. The ends were cut back, 1 base at V and 2 bases at J, with 6 bases in the middle. The V gene is TRBV7-6, the J gene TRBJ2-7; D not certain. The source material was PBMCs. The source is a middle-aged man in good health and CMV-seropositive. The CDR3 region is CASSLGSAYEQYF. The CDR3 DNA reads as TGTGCCAGCAGCTTAGGTAGTGCCTACGAGCAGTACTTC.